One and the same sample provided the 2 T cell receptor beta chains below, sequenced in a study of T cell repertoires in cytomegalovirus infection (dated by TCRdb to the late 2010s). The antigens of these receptors remain unknown. This specimen's treatment or condition label, per the study, means: in vitro stimulation with specific CMV peptide epitopes to enrich CMV-specific T cells. The listed sequencing device is Illumina HiSeq 1500. Starting from the raw public reads, TCRdb applied fastp trimming at Q25, assembled clones with MiXCR and retained in-frame beta chains. Here each entry gathers all rows of one CDR3 protein and keeps the most common genes and DNA. Across this sample there are nearly 700,000 distinct CDR3 sequences, with about 33% seen only once. 18% of the sample is held by the ten biggest clonotypes. The sample consisted of cultured PBMCs, taken from culture after CMV antigen stimulation. The receptors derive from a human donor in good health (CMV status not recorded). Some clones in this sample may be carry-over from other donors' samples.

V gene TRBV7-8 combines with J gene TRBJ2-7; TRBD1 is a possible D gene (5 bases). CDR3 length: 15 amino acids. V lost 1 base and J lost 0, with 10 bases in between. Per germline, CDR1 SGHVS and CDR2 FQNEAQ. The CDR3 loop reads CASSLGGSSSYEQYF. The DNA of the CDR3 is TGTGCCAGCAGCTTAGGGGGCAGTAGCTCCTACGAGCAGTACTTC.

The V and J genes are TRBV4-1 and TRBJ1-6; 7 bases agree with TRBD1. The V segment lost 3 bases and the J segment 16 bases; nucleotides outside the gene matches: 9. Germline V lookup: CDR1 MGHRA, CDR2 YSYEKL. The CDR3 runs to 13 residues. The CDR3: CASSHPQGIRLHF. The CDR3 nucleotides read TGCGCCAGCAGCCATCCACAGGGGATTAGACTCCACTTT.